This T cell receptor beta chain was profiled in a study of T cell responses to AZD1222 COVID-19 vaccine (dated by TCRdb to about 2021). Regarding the complete study: AZD1222 recipients given second doses at about 4 weeks or at about 12 weeks were pooled, since spike-specific TCR depth and breadth were not found to differ between the two schedules. Enrollment into the trials was organized by age into subgroups of 18-55, 56-69 and 70-plus years, and those subgroups contained roughly 140, 27 and 60 TCR-sequenced participants, respectively. A total of 230 to 250 trial participants underwent TCR sequencing, of whom under 220 had received two doses of AZD1222 and roughly 26 had received two doses of the MenACWY control vaccine. The paper as a whole reports these results and caveats: Epitopes outside the regions mutated in the B.1.351 and B.1.1.7 variants were reportedly recognized by nearly half of the unique spike-specific TCRs. Participants were mostly white British, with more females than males. The authors suggested clonal diversity may have been underestimated. Because no samples from the day 14 peak response were available, repertoires could be characterized only after the peak T cell response. The vaccine-associated CD4 TCRs covered the entire spike protein, and the dominant responses fell in regions 160-218 and 743-854. The 56-69-year group was small, and its depth increase did not reach significance, likely because of low power. Only five to seven AZD1222 recipients were SARS-CoV-2 seropositive at baseline, limiting conclusions about previously exposed vaccinees. After two AZD1222 doses, spike-specific TCR breadth and depth were significantly higher than at day 0 and than in MenACWY recipients.

The sample's time point label, in plain terms: baseline before first vaccination. Vaccinee samples were obtained from the UK trials COV001 and COV002, which included a single-blind randomized controlled phase 2/3 trial of AZD1222 (ChAdOx1 nCoV-19) in healthy adults. For TCRbeta chain sequencing, PBMC samples were collected from trial participants at day 0 and at day 28 after the second dose. From a lookup of the germline V gene, CDR1 and CDR2 are MNHEY and SVGAGI. Cut back by 4 bases and 8 bases, the V and J ends lie 23 bases apart. Inclusive of the bounding cysteine and phenylalanine, the CDR3 is 16 residues long. Of all the DNA, just the CDR3 is kept, 48 bases in frame from base 1. With respect to this clone: Its antigen has not been determined. No quality values exist for individual bases; no much larger clone is one base distant.

The CDR3 regions of human TCRbeta chains were analyzed by immunosequencing. As for how the authors treated the data: Repertoire TCRs were matched against a reference library of SARS-CoV-2-specific TCRs generated with the MIRA antigen-specificity platform. Breadth was defined as the fraction of unique TCRs that were SARS-CoV-2-associated. Depth was defined as the fraction of total T cells that were SARS-CoV-2-associated. Using the MIRA data, each spike-specific TCR was assigned both to the spike region to which the TCR was reactive and to a CD4 or CD8 class. Log10-transformed breadth and depth values were compared by one-way ANOVA with Sidak's multiple comparisons tests. Entries here come from immuneACCESS through TCRdb and include only in-frame sequences with V and J called. Some clones fail to appear in such tables; in the studies checked, an unresolved V gene covers under half of the shortfall, and the cause of the remainder is unknown. V, J and clone size reflect that table, while D and trimming were determined from the DNA. The sample profile shows under 150,000 clones; roughly 91% of them were found once. The ten largest clones represent approximately 2% of the sample.

The source was peripheral blood, collected on day 0 of AZD1222 vaccination. This receptor chain uses TRBV6-5 and TRBJ1-2; there is no confident call for the D gene. The receptor comes from an adult in good health. Here is the DNA: TGTGCCAGCAGTTCGTACCCAAGTGGGGTGGGTTCGGGCTACACCTTC. Translated, it reads CASSSYPSGVGSGYTF.